The 25 T cell receptor beta chains given below trace back to one sample, sequenced in a study of human T cells and chemical hapten exposure. Time point denoted: patch test 1, 2 weeks after DPC sensitization. Treatment described: therapeutic diphenylcyclopropenone sensitization with weekly scalp DPC. TCRdb re-derived calls from the RACE reads in MiXCR, one entry per CDR3 protein. This sample has around 100,000 distinct CDR3 sequences; more than 9.5% occur once, and the top ten carry 3% to 4.5%. The source was whole blood, collected in connection with sensitization to the hapten diphenylcyclopropenone (DPC). These receptors were taken from a woman in her thirties or forties with alopecia areata. Some clones in this sample may be carry-over from other donors' samples.

This clonotype was detected a few times. DNA of the CDR3: TGTGCCAGCAGCCCTGTCATTGGGACAGGGAACAATGAGCAGTTCTTC. Protein sequence: CASSPVIGTGNNEQFF. This chain joins TRBV12-3 or TRBV12-4 and TRBJ2-1, with TRBD1 matching 9 bases. V was pared by 6 bases and J by 5 bases, with 11 bases of the junction left unmatched. The CDR3 spans 16 residues.

The V call is TRBV29-1, the J call TRBJ1-2; unclear D gene. This CDR3 spans 12 amino acids. Germline values: CDR1 SQVTM, CDR2 ANQGSEA. V lost 2 bases, J lost 5 bases, and 9 bases lay in between. CDR3 bases: TGCAGCGTTGAAAACTCTGGTTATGGCTACACCTTC. Its protein is CSVENSGYGYTF.

This clonotype was seen more than once but under ten times. The rearrangement joins TRBV3-1 to TRBJ1-1, with D hard to call. The ends were cut back, 1 base at V and 5 bases at J, with 5 bases in the middle. This CDR3 has 12 amino acids. CDR1 is LGHDT and CDR2 is YNNKEL in the germline V gene (reference sequence). The CDR3 is CASSQVRTEAFF. The CDR3 DNA follows: TGTGCCAGCAGCCAAGTTCGGACTGAAGCTTTCTTT.

The genes are TRBV4-2 and TRBJ2-3; possibly TRBD1 or TRBD2 for D (6 bases each). Germline V gene lookup returns CDR1 LGHNA and CDR2 YNFKEQ. V was shortened by 0 bases and J by 1 base, with 14 bases between the two germline ends. This CDR3 is 17 amino acids long. The CDR3, as DNA: TGTGCCAGCAGCCAAGATAGGGGGGACTCCCGCACAGATACGCAGTATTTT. It yields the protein CASSQDRGDSRTDTQYF.

The rearrangement joins TRBV3-1 to TRBJ2-5; 8 nucleotides match TRBD1. This CDR3 comprises 15 residues. Germline CDR1 is LGHDT and CDR2 is YNNKEL (reference sequence). Trimming at V came to 4 bases and at J to 5 bases, leaving 9 bases not matched to a gene. CDR3 in DNA: TGTGCCAGCAGCCCCGGGACAGGCCAGTGGGAGACCCAGTACTTC. This sequence encodes CASSPGTGQWETQYF.

This clonotype was observed a few times. The chain links TRBV18 to TRBJ1-2; D not resolved. The CDR3 runs 14 residues. V lost 3 bases, J lost 5 bases, and 13 bases lay in between. Looked up from germline, CDR1 is KGHSH and CDR2 is LQKENI. The CDR3: CASSPRKLDYGYTF. For the CDR3, the DNA is TGTGCCAGCTCACCCCGGAAACTCGATTATGGCTACACCTTC.

This clonotype has more than one count but fewer than ten. The rearrangement joins TRBV29-1 to TRBJ2-5; TRBD2 matches at 8 bases. Germline V gene sequence: CDR1 SQVTM, CDR2 ANQGSEA. CDR3 length: 14 amino acids. Losses at the gene ends were 5 bases for V and 7 bases for J; bases not matched to a gene: 12. CDR3 amino acids: CSVKAGESSGTQYF. Written as DNA, the CDR3 is TGCAGCGTTAAAGCGGGGGAGTCCTCCGGGACCCAGTACTTC.

This clonotype showed up many times. V is TRBV6-5 and J is TRBJ2-3; TRBD1 matches at 8 bases. Germline CDR1 MNHEY, CDR2 SVGAGI. This CDR3 is 15 amino acids long. The V gene end was trimmed by 6 bases and the J gene end by 3 bases; junction bases not matched to a gene: 8. This chain's CDR3 is CASSLRTGTTDTQYF. CDR3 sequence (DNA): TGTGCCAGCAGCCTCAGGACAGGGACTACAGATACGCAGTATTTT.

This chain joins TRBV18 and TRBJ2-3; TRBD2 might be the D (5 bases). The V end was cut by 2 bases, the J end by 0 bases, with 6 bases between. There are 14 residues in the CDR3. Germline CDR1 is KGHSH and CDR2 is LQKENI. CDR3 nucleotides: TGTGCCAGCTCACCAGGGAGCAGCACAGATACGCAGTATTTT. Encoded protein: CASSPGSSTDTQYF.

This clonotype was counted many times. The chain combines TRBV6-5 with TRBJ2-7; TRBD2 aligns across 8 bases. This CDR3 comprises 15 residues. Germline assignment: CDR1 MNHEY and CDR2 SVGAGI. V lost 0 bases, J lost 6 bases, and 7 bases stayed unmatched. CDR3 nucleotide sequence: TGTGCCAGCAGTTACTCCCTCGGCGGGGGGTTCGAGCAGTACTTC. Translation gives CASSYSLGGGFEQYF.

In its sample, this clonotype was seen many times. The V and J genes are TRBV5-1 and TRBJ1-3; D is ambiguous. CDR3 length: 14 residues. V dropped 4 bases and J dropped 4 bases, with 12 bases sitting between them. Germline-derived CDR1 and CDR2 are SGHRS and YFSETQ. The chain's CDR3 is CASSPDSGGNTIYF. CDR3 sequence (DNA): TGCGCCAGCAGCCCCGACTCGGGAGGAAACACCATATATTTT.

This clonotype was counted at least ten times. The chain uses TRBV7-2 and TRBJ1-6, with D maybe TRBD1 (6 bases). The CDR3 loop spans 13 amino acids. Per germline, CDR1 SGHTA and CDR2 FQGNSA. V lost 4 bases to trimming and J lost 8 bases, with 9 bases between them. The CDR3 nucleotides read TGTGCCAGCAGCTCGACAGGATATTCACCCCTCCACTTT. Translation gives CASSSTGYSPLHF.

This clonotype was found a few times. One junction end disagrees with the germline gene, perhaps due to a read error. The chain joins TRBV20-1 to TRBJ1-3; D possibly corresponds to TRBD1 (6 bases). The CDR3 covers 16 residues. Germline CDR1 reads DFQATT; CDR2 reads SNEGSKA (reference sequence). CDR3 in amino acids: CSARDTGGLSENTIYF. CDR3 sequence (DNA): TGCAGTGCTAGAGATACGGGGGGGCTCTCTGAAAACACCATATATTTT.

This clonotype was picked up many times. The chain has TRBV24-1 and TRBJ2-1; 9 bases line up with TRBD2. The germline V gene has CDR1 KGHDR and CDR2 SFDVKD. After removal of 8 bases from V and 6 bases from J, the junction contained 10 bases not matched to a gene. This CDR3 is 15 amino acids long. The CDR3 spells CATTGAGGPGNEQFF. DNA for the CDR3: TGTGCCACCACCGGGGCGGGAGGGCCCGGCAATGAGCAGTTCTTC.

This clonotype was observed a few times. The chain combines TRBV5-5 with TRBJ1-1; a weak D match, TRBD1 (6 bases). The V end lost 4 bases, the J end lost 4 bases, and 11 bases lay between the germline ends. CDR1 is SGHKS, CDR2 YYEKEE, per germline (reference sequence). The CDR3 runs to 13 residues. The CDR3 nucleotides are TGTGCCAGCAGCCCAGACAGGAGCACTGAAGCTTTCTTT. It is translated as CASSPDRSTEAFF.

This clonotype was seen a handful of times. The chain uses TRBV10-3 and TRBJ1-5; D is perhaps TRBD1 (5 bases). This CDR3 is built from 15 residues. Germline loops: CDR1 ENHRY, CDR2 SYGVKD. Trimming left V 7 bases short and J 0 bases short, with 13 bases between. The CDR3 sequence is CAIKSGTASNQPQHF. The CDR3 nucleotides read TGTGCCATCAAATCCGGGACTGCTAGCAATCAGCCCCAGCATTTT.

This CDR3 reads CASFAPEREVRYEQYF. CDR3 in DNA: TGTGCCAGCTTCGCCCCCGAGCGGGAGGTACGGTACGAGCAGTACTTC. The chain uses TRBV5-5 and TRBJ2-7; 9 bases map to TRBD2. Germline trimming cut 7 bases from V and 4 bases from J; bases unmatched to any gene: 15. The CDR3 sequence is 16 residues long. In germline, CDR1 is SGHKS, CDR2 YYEKEE (reference sequence).

Ten or more counts support this clonotype. The gene calls are TRBV29-1 and TRBJ1-1; a possible D gene is TRBD1 (6 bases). This CDR3 has 11 residues. Per germline, CDR1 SQVTM and CDR2 ANQGSEA. V was shortened by 6 bases and J by 5 bases, with 10 bases between the two germline ends. CDR3 sequence reads: CSVNRVTEAFF. DNA of the CDR3: TGCAGCGTAAACAGGGTGACTGAAGCTTTCTTT.

J is TRBJ1-2 and V is TRBV28; a possible D gene is TRBD1 (6 bases). CDR1 is MDHEN, CDR2 SYDVKM, per germline. The V end was cut by 6 bases, the J end by 5 bases, with 13 bases between. This CDR3 spans 13 amino acids. The CDR3 DNA is TGTGCCAGCAGGCCAGGGGTAACTTATGGCTACACCTTC. It codes for CASRPGVTYGYTF.

In this sample, this clonotype turned up a few times. The V call is TRBV7-9, the J call TRBJ1-2; D possibly corresponds to TRBD1 (6 bases). The V gene's germline CDR1 is SEHNR and CDR2 FQNEAQ (reference sequence). Trimming shortened V by 3 bases and J by 3 bases, and 11 bases separated the two germline ends. This CDR3 comprises 14 residues. The CDR3 nucleotides are TGTGCCAGCAGCTTTGCAGGGGCGTACTATGGCTACACCTTC. This encodes CASSFAGAYYGYTF.

This clonotype showed up just a few times. The V gene is TRBV3-1, the J gene TRBJ1-1, with a weak D call TRBD1 (5 bases). This CDR3 contains 14 residues. Looked up from germline, CDR1 is LGHDT and CDR2 is YNNKEL (reference sequence). The ends were cut back, 4 bases at V and 5 bases at J, with 14 bases in the middle. The CDR3 here is CASSRPGGRTEAFF. As DNA, the CDR3 is TGTGCCAGCAGCCGTCCGGGGGGGAGGACTGAAGCTTTCTTT.

In this sample, this clonotype turned up many times. The chain couples TRBV18 to TRBJ1-1; 7 bases align to TRBD1. This CDR3 region has 15 residues. The junction had 2 bases not matched to a gene; V was cut back by 1 base and J by 0 bases. The germline V gene has CDR1 KGHSH and CDR2 LQKENI. CDR3 in amino acids: CASSPQGALNTEAFF. CDR3 nucleotides: TGTGCCAGCTCACCACAGGGGGCCCTGAACACTGAAGCTTTCTTT.

The V call is TRBV12-3 or TRBV12-4, the J call TRBJ1-1, with unresolved D. The CDR3 extends over 11 amino acids. Deletions cut 3 bases from V and 7 bases from J, with 6 bases between. The CDR3 region has the DNA TGTGCCAGCAGTTTGAGTGTTGAAGCTTTCTTT. Translating gives CASSLSVEAFF.

A few counts support this clonotype. The chain is built from TRBV19 and TRBJ2-7, with D tentatively TRBD1 or TRBD2 (5 bases each). This CDR3 is 15 amino acids long. V was trimmed by 5 bases and J by 2 bases, leaving 16 bases between them. Germline CDR1 reads LNHDA; CDR2 reads SQIVND (reference sequence). CDR3 loop: CASSPPGTAAYEQYF. CDR3 bases: TGTGCCAGTAGTCCCCCCGGGACGGCGGCCTACGAGCAGTACTTC.

As to this clonotype: A read error may explain this, as a much larger clone is one base away. The final CDR3 position lacks the conserved phenylalanine or tryptophan, pointing to a likely read error. The V and J genes are TRBV6-2 or TRBV6-3 and TRBJ2-3; D might be TRBD2 (6 bases). Trimming removed 0 bases from V and 0 bases from J, with 7 bases in between. This CDR3 contains 15 residues. The germline gives CDR1 MNHEY, CDR2 SVGEGT. In nucleotides, the CDR3 is TGTGCCAGCAGTTACTCCGGGGGAAGCACAGATACGCAGTATCTT. It specifies CASSYSGGSTDTQYL.